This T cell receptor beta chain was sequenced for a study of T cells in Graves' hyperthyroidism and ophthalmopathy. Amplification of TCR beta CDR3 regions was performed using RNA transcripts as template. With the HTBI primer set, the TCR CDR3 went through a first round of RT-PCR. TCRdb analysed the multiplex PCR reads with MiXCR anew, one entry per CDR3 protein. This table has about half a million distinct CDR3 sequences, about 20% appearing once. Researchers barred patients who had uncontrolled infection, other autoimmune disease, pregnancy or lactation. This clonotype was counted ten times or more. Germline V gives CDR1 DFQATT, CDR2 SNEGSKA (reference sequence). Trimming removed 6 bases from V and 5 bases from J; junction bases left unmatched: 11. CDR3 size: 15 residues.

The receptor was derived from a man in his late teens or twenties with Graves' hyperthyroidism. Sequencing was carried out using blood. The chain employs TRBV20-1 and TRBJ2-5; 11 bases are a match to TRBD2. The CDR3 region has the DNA TGCAGTGCGCCCGACCTAGCGGGGGGCCGGGAGACCCAGTACTTC. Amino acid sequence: CSAPDLAGGRETQYF.